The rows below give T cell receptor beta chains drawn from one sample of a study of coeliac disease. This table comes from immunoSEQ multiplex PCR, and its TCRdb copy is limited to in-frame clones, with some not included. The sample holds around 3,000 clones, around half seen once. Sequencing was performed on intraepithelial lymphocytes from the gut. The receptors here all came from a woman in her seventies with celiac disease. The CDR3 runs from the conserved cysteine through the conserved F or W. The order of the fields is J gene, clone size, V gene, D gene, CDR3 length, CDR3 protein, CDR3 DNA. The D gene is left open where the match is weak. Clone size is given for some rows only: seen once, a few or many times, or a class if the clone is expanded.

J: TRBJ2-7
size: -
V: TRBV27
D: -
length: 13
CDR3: CASKQGPAYEQYF
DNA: TGTGCCAGCAAGCAGGGGCCGGCATACGAGCAGTACTTC

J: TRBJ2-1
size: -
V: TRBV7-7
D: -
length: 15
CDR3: CASSLGAGIGNEQFF
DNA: TGTGCCAGCAGCTTAGGGGCAGGGATCGGCAATGAGCAGTTCTTC

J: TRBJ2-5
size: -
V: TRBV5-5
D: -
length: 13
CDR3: CASSLERFGTQYF
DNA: TGTGCCAGCAGCTTAGAGAGATTTGGGACCCAGTACTTC

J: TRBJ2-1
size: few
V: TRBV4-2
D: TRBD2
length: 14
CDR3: CASSSLGGVKGKFF
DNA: TGTGCCAGCAGCTCCTTGGGGGGGGTAAAGGGGAAGTTCTTC

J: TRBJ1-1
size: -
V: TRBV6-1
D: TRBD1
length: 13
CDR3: CASSKQGTTEAFF
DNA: TGTGCCAGCAGTAAACAGGGGACCACTGAAGCTTTCTTT

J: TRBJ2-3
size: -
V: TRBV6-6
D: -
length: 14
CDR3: CASSLNPNEDTQYF
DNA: TGTGCCAGCAGTCTAAATCCGAACGAAGATACGCAGTATTTT

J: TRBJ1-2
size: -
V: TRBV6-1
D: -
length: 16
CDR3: CASSASETASNYGYTF
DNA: TGTGCCAGCAGTGCCAGCGAGACAGCTTCTAACTATGGCTACACCTTC

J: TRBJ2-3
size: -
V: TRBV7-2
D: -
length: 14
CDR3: CASSLGTHTDTQYF
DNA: TGTGCCAGCAGCTTAGGGACTCACACAGATACGCAGTATTTT

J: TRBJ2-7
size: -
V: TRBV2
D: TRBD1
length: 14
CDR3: CASSVRTGPYEQYF
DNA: TGTGCCAGCAGTGTTAGGACAGGCCCATACGAGCAGTACTTC

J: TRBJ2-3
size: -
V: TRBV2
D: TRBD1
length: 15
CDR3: CASSERDRATDTQYF
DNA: TGTGCCAGCAGTGAACGGGACAGGGCCACAGATACGCAGTATTTT

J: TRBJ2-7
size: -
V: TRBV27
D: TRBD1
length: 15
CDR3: CASSLSTGGFYEQYF
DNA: TGTGCCAGCAGTTTATCGACAGGGGGCTTCTACGAGCAGTACTTC

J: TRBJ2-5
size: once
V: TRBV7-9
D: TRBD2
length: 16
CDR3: CASSLMASGGLETQYF
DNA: TGTGCCAGCAGCTTAATGGCTAGCGGGGGGCTGGAGACCCAGTACTTC

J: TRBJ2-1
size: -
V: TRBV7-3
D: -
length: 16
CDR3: CASIRGRDKESDEQFF
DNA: TGTGCCAGCATCAGGGGTAGGGATAAGGAATCGGATGAGCAGTTCTTC

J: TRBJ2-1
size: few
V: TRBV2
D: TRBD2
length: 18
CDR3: CASSGAGLAGPSYNEQFF
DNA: TGTGCCAGCAGCGGGGCGGGACTAGCGGGGCCATCCTACAATGAGCAGTTCTTC

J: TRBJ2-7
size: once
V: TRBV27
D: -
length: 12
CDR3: CASSSKFYEQYF
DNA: TGTGCCAGCAGTTCCAAATTCTACGAGCAGTACTTC

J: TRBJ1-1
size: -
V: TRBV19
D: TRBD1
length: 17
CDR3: CASSILSDRSMNTEAFF
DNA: TGTGCCAGTAGTATCCTGTCGGACAGGTCCATGAACACTGAAGCTTTCTTT